The sequence of this T cell receptor (beta chain) was determined in a study of blood T cell repertoires in COVID-19. Turning to the study itself: Recovery meant two consecutive negative NP/OP PCR tests, professional clearance, or resolved symptoms. Samples of COVID-19 (acute and convalescent) were obtained from the United States, Italy and Spain. Sources were T cells, B-cell-depleted T cells, or PBMCs; the material itself was cDNA or gDNA.

Looked up from germline, CDR1 is LNHDA and CDR2 is SQIVND (reference sequence). V lost 1 base to trimming and J lost 2 bases; unmatched junction nucleotides: 8. The CDR3 has 16 residues. TCRdb's table, derived via immunoSEQ multiplex PCR, lists solely in-frame clones and lacks some. The sample consists of 150,000 to 200,000 clones, around 83% of them appearing once. This TCR came from a woman aged 35 to 49 in a cohort exposed to, infected with or recovered from COVID-19 (not recorded which). Sequencing used PBMCs or T cells enriched from blood (not recorded which). The chain uses TRBV19 and TRBJ2-7, with 7 bases lining up with TRBD2. CDR3 DNA sequence: TGTGCCAGTAGTATAGCGGGGGGTAGGAGGGCCTACGAGCAGTACTTC. As protein: CASSIAGGRRAYEQYF. Complete variable domain (other parts from reference TRBV19 and TRBJ2-7): DGGITQSPKYLFRKEGQNVTLSCEQNLNHDAMYWYRQDPGQGLRLIYYSQIVNDFQKGDIAEGYSVSREKKESFPLTVTSAQKNPTAFYLCASSIAGGRRAYEQYFGPGTRLTVT.